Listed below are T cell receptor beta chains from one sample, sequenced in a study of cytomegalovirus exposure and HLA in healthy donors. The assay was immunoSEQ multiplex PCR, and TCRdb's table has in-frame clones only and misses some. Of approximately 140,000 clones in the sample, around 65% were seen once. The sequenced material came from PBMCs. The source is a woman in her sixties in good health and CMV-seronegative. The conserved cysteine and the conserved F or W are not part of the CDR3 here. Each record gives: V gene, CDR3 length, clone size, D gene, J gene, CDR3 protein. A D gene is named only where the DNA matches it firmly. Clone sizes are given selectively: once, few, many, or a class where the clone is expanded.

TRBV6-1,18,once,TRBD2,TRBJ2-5,ASSEAEGKLAGGRKETQY
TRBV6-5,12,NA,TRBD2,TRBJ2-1,ASSYPGRASEQF
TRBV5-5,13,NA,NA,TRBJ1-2,ASSYQTALNYGYT
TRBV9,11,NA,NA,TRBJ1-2,ASSDPGTSGYT
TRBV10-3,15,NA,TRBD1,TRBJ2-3,AISESGQGALGDTQY
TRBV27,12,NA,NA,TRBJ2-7,ASSLSRDPYEQY
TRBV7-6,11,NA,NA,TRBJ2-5,ASSLTVQETQY
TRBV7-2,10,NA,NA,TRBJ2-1,ASSRFVNEQF
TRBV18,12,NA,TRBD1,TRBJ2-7,ASSPPGTAYEQY
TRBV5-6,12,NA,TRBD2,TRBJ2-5,ASSLRGGRKTQY
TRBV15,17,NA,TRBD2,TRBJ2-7,ATSRDLPGSRTSSYEQY
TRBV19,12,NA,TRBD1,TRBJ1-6,ASSGQGTGSPLH
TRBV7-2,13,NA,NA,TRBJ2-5,ASSLSTTHQETQY
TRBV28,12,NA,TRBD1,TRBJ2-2,ASSAGGNTGELF
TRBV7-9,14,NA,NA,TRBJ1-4,SSSLGQPSTNEKLF
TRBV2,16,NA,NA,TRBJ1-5,ASSALPTDPPANQPQH
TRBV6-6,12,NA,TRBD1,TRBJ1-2,ASTDSGGGYGYT
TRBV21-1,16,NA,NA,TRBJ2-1,ASNSHRTSSCFYNEQF
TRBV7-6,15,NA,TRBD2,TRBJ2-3,ASSLEASGRSTDTQY
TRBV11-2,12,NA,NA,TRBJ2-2,ASSLVLGPGELF
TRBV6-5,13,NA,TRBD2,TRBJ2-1,ASGSSGGIGNEQF
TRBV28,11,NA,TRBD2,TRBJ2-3,ASSLAGADTQY
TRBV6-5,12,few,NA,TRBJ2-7,ASRTQRTGYEQY
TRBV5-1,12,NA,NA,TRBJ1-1,ASSPGTLSGEAF
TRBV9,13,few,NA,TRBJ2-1,ASSRGAPSYNEQF
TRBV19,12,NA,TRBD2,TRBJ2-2,ASRMTSYAGELF
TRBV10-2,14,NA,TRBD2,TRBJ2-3,ASRSVASGITDTQY
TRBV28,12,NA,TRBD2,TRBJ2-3,ASSVAGGPGTQY
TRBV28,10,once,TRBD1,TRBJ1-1,VSQGAYTEAF
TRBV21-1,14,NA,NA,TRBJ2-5,ASSKRTSGTQETQY
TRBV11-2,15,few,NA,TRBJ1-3,ASRRPGRGRYGNTIY
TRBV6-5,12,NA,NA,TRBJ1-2,ASTPSGSNYGYT
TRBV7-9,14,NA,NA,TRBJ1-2,ASSLTRDNPSYGYT
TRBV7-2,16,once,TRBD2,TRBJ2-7,ASSLAFSGGLLSYEQY
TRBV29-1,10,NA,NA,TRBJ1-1,SVEDPGTEAF
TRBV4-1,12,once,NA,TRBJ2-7,ASSQDLRFPEQY
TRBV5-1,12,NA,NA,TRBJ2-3,ASSSSTGTDTQY
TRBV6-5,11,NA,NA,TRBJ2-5,ASSRGIQETQY
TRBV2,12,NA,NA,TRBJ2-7,ASSPHTASVREY
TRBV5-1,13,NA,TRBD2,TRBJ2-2,ASSLREGNTGELF
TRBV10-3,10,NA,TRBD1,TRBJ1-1,ATQGLWTEAF
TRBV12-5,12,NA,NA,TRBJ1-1,ASGLNQMNTEAF
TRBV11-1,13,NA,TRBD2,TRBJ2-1,ASSSQRGSYNEQF
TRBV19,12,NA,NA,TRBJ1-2,ASSIAGMGYGYT
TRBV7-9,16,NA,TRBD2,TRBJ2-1,ASSPLLGLAGGGGEQF
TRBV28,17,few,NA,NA,ASSLYITGGELGSYEQY
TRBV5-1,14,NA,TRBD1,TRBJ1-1,ASTNLLDRGGTEAF
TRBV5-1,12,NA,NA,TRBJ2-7,ASSLGSGAYEQY
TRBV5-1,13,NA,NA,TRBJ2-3,ASSLAGGVTDTQY
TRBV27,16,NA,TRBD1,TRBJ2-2,ASSPRQGVQLLNGELF
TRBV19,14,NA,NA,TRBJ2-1,ASTPGTPKWGNEQF
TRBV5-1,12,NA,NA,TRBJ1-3,ASSSQGSGNTIY
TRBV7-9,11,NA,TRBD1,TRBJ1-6,ASSTTGGSPLH
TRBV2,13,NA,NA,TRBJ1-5,ASSVDTRGNQPQH
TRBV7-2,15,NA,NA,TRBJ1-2,ASSLGWRRGIKNGYT